This TCR beta chain is from a study of cytomegalovirus exposure and HLA in healthy donors. PCR amplification relied on 60 Vbeta primers (plus 13 Jbeta primers). The protocol was immunoSEQ multiplex PCR, while the TCRdb copy is restricted to in-frame clones and leaves out a portion. In the table there are roughly 150,000 clones, around two thirds of which are singletons. Trimming removed 2 bases at V and 3 bases at J, with 14 bases between. The germline V gene has CDR1 GTSNPN and CDR2 SVGIG (reference sequence). The CDR3 contains 15 residues. The receptor was isolated from a man aged 25 to 40 in good health and CMV-seropositive. The chain carries TRBV30 and TRBJ1-5; tentative D call: TRBD1 (6 bases). Sequencing was performed on PBMCs. CDR3 loop: CAWSQKTGPNQPQHF. In nucleotides, the CDR3 is TGTGCCTGGAGTCAAAAAACAGGGCCCAATCAGCCCCAGCATTTT.